The rows below give T cell receptor beta chains drawn from one sample of a study of blood T cell repertoires in COVID-19. Clones were read by immunoSEQ multiplex PCR, and TCRdb kept only the in-frame ones, dropping some. Found here are about 250,000 clones, about 85% of them singletons; the top ten hold 5% to 7.5%. Sequencing was carried out using PBMCs or T cells enriched from blood (not recorded which). The receptors come from a woman between 50 and 59 years old who had been exposed to COVID-19. Both conserved end residues are trimmed from each CDR3. Fields, in order: V gene, CDR3 protein.

v_call: TRBV11-3
cdr3_aa: ASSLRGQTNEKLF

v_call: TRBV27
cdr3_aa: ASSKRLAGSTDTQY

v_call: TRBV2
cdr3_aa: AIRDRDRGITKEKLF

v_call: TRBV7-7
cdr3_aa: ASSLNRGDYEQF

v_call: TRBV7-8
cdr3_aa: ASSLGALNQPQH

v_call: TRBV5-1
cdr3_aa: ASSLDGDTEAF

v_call: TRBV5-4
cdr3_aa: ASSLGGVSNEQF

v_call: TRBV1
cdr3_aa: TSSRQGGNTIY

v_call: TRBV15
cdr3_aa: ATSRDSGGLSDTQY

v_call: TRBV5-4
cdr3_aa: ASSPGTGGSGANVLT

v_call: TRBV12-3/TRBV12-4
cdr3_aa: ASTGQHNQPQH

v_call: TRBV5-1
cdr3_aa: ASSGDNEQF

v_call: TRBV10-3
cdr3_aa: AISVGFGGSYEQY

v_call: TRBV18
cdr3_aa: ASSPSTGSFYEQY

v_call: TRBV2
cdr3_aa: ASSVRGQQNTEAF

v_call: TRBV19
cdr3_aa: ASSGGGTRETQY

v_call: TRBV9
cdr3_aa: ASSVGTSGGETQY

v_call: TRBV6-5
cdr3_aa: ASSKSLMTEAF

v_call: TRBV14
cdr3_aa: ASSQGPPDSRGRSSYNEQF

v_call: TRBV15
cdr3_aa: ATSRDIDRIGELF

v_call: TRBV6-5
cdr3_aa: ASSRQSSYEQY

v_call: TRBV4-3
cdr3_aa: ASSLHRYSGNTIY

v_call: TRBV6-2/TRBV6-3
cdr3_aa: ASSYARANTGELF

v_call: TRBV5-1
cdr3_aa: ASGTRDRDNEQF

v_call: TRBV7-2
cdr3_aa: ASSLAAENYEQY

v_call: TRBV19
cdr3_aa: ASSLAGGSYEQY

v_call: TRBV6-4
cdr3_aa: ASRPTSGGGNEQF

v_call: TRBV5-1
cdr3_aa: ASSFGGGTDSYNEQF

v_call: TRBV10-3
cdr3_aa: AIGRVGTGGGQETQY

v_call: TRBV14
cdr3_aa: ASSRLEASGNTIY

v_call: TRBV12-5
cdr3_aa: ASGLAPGYGTEAF

v_call: TRBV24-1
cdr3_aa: ATSEGQRNQPQH

v_call: TRBV5-1
cdr3_aa: ASSPDRVSEQY

v_call: TRBV24-1
cdr3_aa: ATSDPGTDKPYEQY

v_call: TRBV5-1
cdr3_aa: ASSSDSADTGELF

v_call: TRBV19
cdr3_aa: ASSPTGQHSYEQY

v_call: TRBV18
cdr3_aa: ASSPYVRGDTGELF

v_call: TRBV2
cdr3_aa: ASSAMGGNEQY

v_call: TRBV30
cdr3_aa: AWSVSGQHSPLH

v_call: TRBV28
cdr3_aa: ASGRGGFQETQY

v_call: TRBV9
cdr3_aa: ASGPFTDTQY

v_call: TRBV18
cdr3_aa: ASSPRGTGGKNTEAF

v_call: TRBV28
cdr3_aa: ASSLVREATEAF

v_call: TRBV11-1
cdr3_aa: ASSSRGGRATDTQY

v_call: TRBV5-1
cdr3_aa: ASSLEGAREKLF

v_call: TRBV19
cdr3_aa: ASSIVRELGYT

v_call: TRBV7-9
cdr3_aa: AGGGADEQY